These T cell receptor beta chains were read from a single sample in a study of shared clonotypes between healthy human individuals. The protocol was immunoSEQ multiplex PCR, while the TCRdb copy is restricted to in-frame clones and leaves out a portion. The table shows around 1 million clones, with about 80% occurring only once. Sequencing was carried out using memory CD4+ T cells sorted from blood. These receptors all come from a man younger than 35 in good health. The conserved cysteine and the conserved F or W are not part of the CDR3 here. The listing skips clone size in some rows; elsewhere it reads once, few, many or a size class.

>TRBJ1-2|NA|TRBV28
ASSLSGARGGYT
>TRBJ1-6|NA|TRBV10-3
AISWGAGSPLH
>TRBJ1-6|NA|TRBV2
ASSEGFRSPLH
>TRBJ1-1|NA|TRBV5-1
ASSPDDRAEAF
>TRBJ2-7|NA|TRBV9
ASSERTGASYEQY
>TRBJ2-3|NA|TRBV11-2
ASSLTAFTQY
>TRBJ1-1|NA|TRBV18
ASSPIQTGNTEAF
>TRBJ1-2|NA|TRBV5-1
ASSLEGSNYGYT
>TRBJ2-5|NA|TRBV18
ASSPTASGPSETQY
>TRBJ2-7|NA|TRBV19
ASRTGGSYEQY
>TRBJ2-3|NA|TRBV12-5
ASDQAGVPTDTQY
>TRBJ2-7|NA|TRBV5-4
ASSLAGTPTYEQY
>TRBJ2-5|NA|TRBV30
AWSSRHQETQY
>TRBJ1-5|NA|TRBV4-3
ASSQDSLTDQPQH
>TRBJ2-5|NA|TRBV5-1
ASSLVTGGQETQY
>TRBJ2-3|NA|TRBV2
AGQWGATDTQY
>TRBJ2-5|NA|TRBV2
ASMAVTHQETQY
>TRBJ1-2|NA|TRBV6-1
ASSERPGQGLIGYT
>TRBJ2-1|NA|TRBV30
AWSVNRLARHEQF
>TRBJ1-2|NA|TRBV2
ASSVREARSNYGYT
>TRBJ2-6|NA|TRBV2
ASTMQSGANVLT
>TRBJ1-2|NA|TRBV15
ATSRDRTDYGYT
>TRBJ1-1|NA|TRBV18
ASSLSELDRGITEAF
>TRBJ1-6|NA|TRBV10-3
AISERGPSSPLH
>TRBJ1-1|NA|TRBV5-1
ASSKDSEGTEAF
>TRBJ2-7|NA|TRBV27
ASSLSYGPSSYEQY
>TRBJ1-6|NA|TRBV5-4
ASSLAGHRSGVGDSPLH
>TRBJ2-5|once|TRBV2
ASAREGETQY
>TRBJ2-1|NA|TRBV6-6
ASSSAGGKVDEQF
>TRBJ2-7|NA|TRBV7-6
ASSRGSGRPPYEQY
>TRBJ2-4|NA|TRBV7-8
ASSLGEGPKNIQY
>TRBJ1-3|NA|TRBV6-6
ASSRQGAGNTIY
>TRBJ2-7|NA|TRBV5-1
ASSPGQGEYEQY
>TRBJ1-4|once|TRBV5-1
ASSLSGDEKLF
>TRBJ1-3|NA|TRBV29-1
SVVGGEPGNTIY
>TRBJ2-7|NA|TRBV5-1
ASSLEMGSSYEQY
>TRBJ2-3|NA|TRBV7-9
ASSIRRGSTDTQY
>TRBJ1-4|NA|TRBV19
ASSLLGEKLF
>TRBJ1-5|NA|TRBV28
ASSRRTGGASSNQPQH
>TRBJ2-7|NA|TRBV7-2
ASSAVHEQY
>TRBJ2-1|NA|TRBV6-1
ASSQQGLYNEQF
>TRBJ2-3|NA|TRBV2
ASSQLFTDTQY
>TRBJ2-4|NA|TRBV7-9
ASSSIRGTKNIQY
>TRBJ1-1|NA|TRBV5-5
ASSSIWGTEAF
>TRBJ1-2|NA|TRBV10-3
AISDQAGTGNYGYT
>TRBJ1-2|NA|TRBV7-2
ASSLTGGYGYT
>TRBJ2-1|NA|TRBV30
AWSVISGEQF
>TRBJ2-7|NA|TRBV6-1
ASAREVINYEQY
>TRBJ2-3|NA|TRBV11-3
ASSLEGRGRVSLDTQY
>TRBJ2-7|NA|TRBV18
ASSLGGASYEQY
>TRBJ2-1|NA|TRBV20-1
SAREGNEQF
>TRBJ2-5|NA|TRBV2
ASTQTGFQETQY
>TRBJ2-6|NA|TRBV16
ASSQSRGANVLT